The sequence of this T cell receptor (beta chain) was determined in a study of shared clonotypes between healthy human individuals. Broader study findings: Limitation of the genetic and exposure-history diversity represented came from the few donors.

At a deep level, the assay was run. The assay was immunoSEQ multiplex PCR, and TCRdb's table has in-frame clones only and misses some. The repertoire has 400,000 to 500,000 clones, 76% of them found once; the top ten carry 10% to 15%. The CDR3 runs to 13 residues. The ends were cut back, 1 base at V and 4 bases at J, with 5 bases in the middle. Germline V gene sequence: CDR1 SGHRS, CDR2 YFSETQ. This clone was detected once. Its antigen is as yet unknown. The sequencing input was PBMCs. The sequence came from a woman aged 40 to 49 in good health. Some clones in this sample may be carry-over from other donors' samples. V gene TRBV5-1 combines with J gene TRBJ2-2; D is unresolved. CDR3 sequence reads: CASSLSSTGELFF. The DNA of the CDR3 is TGCGCCAGCAGCTTGAGCAGCACCGGGGAGCTGTTTTTT. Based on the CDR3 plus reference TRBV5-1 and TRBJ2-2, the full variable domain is KAGVTQTPRYLIKTRGQQVTLSCSPISGHRSVSWYQQTPGQGLQFLFEYFSETQRNKGNFPGRFSGRQFSNSRSEMNVSTLELGDSALYLCASSLSSTGELFFGEGSRLTVL.